Below are 27 T cell receptor beta chains sequenced from a single sample in a study of identical twins. TCRdb itself ran the 5' RACE reads through MiXCR, one entry per CDR3 protein. The sample shows 1.5 million to 2 million distinct CDR3 sequences, about 31% of them seen only once. Sequencing was done on a sample of cord blood. Receptors were obtained from a newborn girl in good health.

This clonotype has a count of ten or more. The J gene is TRBJ2-1, the V gene TRBV28; TRBD2 matches 16 bases. V was pared by 7 bases and J by 7 bases, with 16 bases of the junction left unmatched. The CDR3 consists of 19 residues. Germline values: CDR1 MDHEN, CDR2 SYDVKM. The CDR3 reads CASTIPGLAGGTVGNEQFF. CDR3 sequence (DNA): TGTGCCAGCACTATCCCGGGACTAGCGGGAGGGACGGTCGGAAATGAGCAGTTCTTC.

The J gene is TRBJ1-3, the V gene TRBV29-1; D is undetermined. This CDR3 comprises 14 residues. The V gene lost 1 base and the J gene lost 4 bases, with 11 bases spanning the gap. Germline V gene data show CDR1 as SQVTM and CDR2 as ANQGSEA. The CDR3 nucleotides read TGCAGCGTTGAAGGGTTCAATTCCGGAAACACCATATATTTT. Amino acid sequence: CSVEGFNSGNTIYF.

This clonotype turned up a few times. A read error is possible here, since a much larger clone lies one base away. The chain uses TRBV7-6 and TRBJ2-7; 8 nucleotides line up with TRBD1. The V segment lost 1 base and the J segment 5 bases; nucleotides outside the gene matches: 4. Per germline, CDR1 SGHVS and CDR2 FNYEAQ. The CDR3 length is 14 residues. CDR3 sequence: CASSLGTGFNEQYF. CDR3 bases: TGTGCCAGCAGCTTAGGGACAGGGTTTAACGAGCAGTACTTC. Using reference TRBV7-6 and TRBJ2-7 for the parts outside the CDR3, the full variable domain is GAGVSQSPRYKVTKRGQDVALRCDPISGHVSLYWYRQALGQGPEFLTYFNYEAQQDKSGLPNDRFSAERPEGSISTLTIQRTEQRDSAMYRCASSLGTGFNEQYFGPGTRLTVT.

About this clonotype itself: One end of the junction fails to match germline, which may point to a read error. This chain connects TRBV28 to TRBJ1-2; 7 bases fit TRBD1. Per germline, CDR1 MDHEN and CDR2 SYDVKM. This CDR3 is 15 amino acids long. The CDR3 DNA follows: TGTGCCAACAGTTTGACAGGGAGTGTTGGCTATGGCTACACCTTC. Protein sequence: CANSLTGSVGYGYTF.

The sample holds a few counts of this clonotype. The chain uses TRBV3-1 and TRBJ2-1, with TRBD1 matching 11 bases. V lost 0 bases and J lost 5; bases outside the gene matches: 12. Germline CDR1 reads LGHDT; CDR2 reads YNNKEL (reference sequence). The CDR3 totals 19 residues. The chain's CDR3 is CASSQEGQGGLGVHNEQFF. CDR3 nucleotides: TGTGCCAGCAGCCAAGAGGGACAGGGGGGACTAGGGGTCCACAATGAGCAGTTCTTC.

The chain links TRBV7-2 to TRBJ1-5; D is ambiguous. CDR1 and CDR2 (germline): SGHTA, FQGNSA. The CDR3 has 15 amino acids. V was cut by 1 base and J by 6 bases, with 13 bases left in between. The CDR3 DNA is TGTGCCAGCAGCTTAGGGCAGATTAGAGGTCAGCCCCAGCATTTT. Its protein product is CASSLGQIRGQPQHF.

This clonotype was detected a few times. The rearrangement links TRBV24-1 to TRBJ2-1; no clear D. The CDR3 contains 15 residues. Trimming took off 8 bases at V and 0 bases at J, with 13 bases between the two ends. Germline CDR1 is KGHDR and CDR2 is SFDVKD. The CDR3 DNA reads as TGTGCCACCACCGGTAGGCAAAGCTCCTACAATGAGCAGTTCTTC. This codes for CATTGRQSSYNEQFF.

This rearrangement joins TRBV12-3 or TRBV12-4 to TRBJ2-5, with TRBD1 identical over 7 bases. The CDR3 has 13 amino acids. J lost 3 bases, V lost 6 bases, and 4 bases had no gene match. The CDR3 reads CASRGQAKETQYF. As DNA, the CDR3 is TGTGCCAGCAGAGGACAGGCCAAAGAGACCCAGTACTTC.

Here the CDR3 reads CASSLYGSRNYGYTF. CDR3 sequence (DNA): TGTGCCAGCAGTTTATATGGGAGTAGGAACTATGGCTACACCTTC. The chain recombines TRBV27 with TRBJ1-2; D is undetermined. The CDR3 extends over 15 amino acids. Trimming shortened V by 1 base and J by 2 bases, and 11 bases separated the two germline ends. The germline CDR1 and CDR2 sequences are MNHEY and SMNVEV (reference sequence).

Comment on this clonotype: A much larger clone is a single base away; this may be a read error. This chain connects TRBV6-6 to TRBJ2-1; TRBD2 aligns across 9 bases. The CDR3 spans 13 residues. Germline V gene data show CDR1 as MNHNY and CDR2 as SVGAGI (reference sequence). V was pared by 6 bases and J by 13 bases, with 10 bases of the junction left unmatched. The CDR3 spells CASRPSGVETQFF. The CDR3 DNA reads as TGTGCCAGCAGACCTAGCGGGGTAGAGACCCAGTTCTTC.

The chain has TRBV20-1 and TRBJ2-5, with a weak D call TRBD1 (6 bases). This CDR3 has 12 amino acids. Per germline, CDR1 DFQATT and CDR2 SNEGSKA (reference sequence). Trimming removed 2 bases from V and 5 bases from J, with 9 bases in between. For the CDR3, the DNA is TGCAGTGCTAGACAGGGGCCTGAGACCCAGTACTTC. As protein: CSARQGPETQYF.

A remark on this clonotype: A junction end diverges from the germline sequence, so it may reflect a read error. The gene calls are TRBV7-9 and TRBJ1-1, with a weak D call TRBD1 (5 bases). CDR1 SEHNR and CDR2 FQNEAQ come from the germline V gene (reference sequence). This CDR3 contains 12 residues. The CDR3 is CASGLQDTEAFF. As DNA, the CDR3 is TGTGCCAGCGGCTTACAGGACACTGAAGCTTTCTTT.

This sequence joins TRBV18 and TRBJ1-6; 9 nucleotides match TRBD1. From germline, CDR1 is KGHSH and CDR2 LQKENI. The CDR3 has 16 residues. The ends lost 6 bases at V and 10 bases at J; junction bases unmatched: 13. CDR3 coding DNA: TGTGCCAGCTCCCCAAACTTACAGGGGGCTCAATCACCCCTCCACTTT. Translation gives CASSPNLQGAQSPLHF. Full variable domain (missing parts from reference TRBV18 and TRBJ1-6): NAGVMQNPRHLVRRRGQEARLRCSPMKGHSHVYWYRQLPEEGLKFMVYLQKENIIDESGMPKERFSAEFPKEGPSILRIQQVVRGDSAAYFCASSPNLQGAQSPLHFGNGTRLTVT.

The gene calls are TRBV6-1 and TRBJ2-7; D uncertain. The CDR3 is 14 amino acids. Trimming shortened V by 1 base and J by 1 base, and 8 bases separated the two germline ends. CDR1 is MNHNS, CDR2 SASEGT, per germline. CDR3 nucleotide sequence: TGTGCCAGCAGTGAAGTTTACAGTTCCTACGAGCAGTACTTC. Residues: CASSEVYSSYEQYF.

This clonotype was counted only a few times. This chain uses TRBV20-1 with TRBJ2-5; D is possibly TRBD2 (6 bases). The CDR3 consists of 15 residues. Germline assignment: CDR1 DFQATT and CDR2 SNEGSKA (reference sequence). V was clipped by 1 base and J by 4 bases, with 16 bases between them. CDR3 coding DNA: TGCAGTGCTAGAGGGACTACCCGCCCAGTAGAGACCCAGTACTTC. Protein sequence: CSARGTTRPVETQYF.

CDR3 DNA sequence: TGTGCCTGGAGTGGGTCCCTTATTGCTGAGCAGTTCTTC. This codes for CAWSGSLIAEQFF. The chain uses TRBV30 and TRBJ2-1; D ambiguous. The germline V gene encodes CDR1 GTSNPN and CDR2 SVGIG (reference sequence). CDR3 size: 13 residues. The V gene lost 1 base and the J gene lost 9 bases, with 13 bases spanning the gap.

The chain links TRBV5-1 to TRBJ1-2; D call uncertain. CDR3 length: 14 residues. With 0 bases removed from V and 4 bases from J, the gap between germline ends came to 10 bases. CDR1 is SGHRS and CDR2 is YFSETQ in the germline V gene. The CDR3 here is CASSLAAGIYGYTF. For the CDR3, the DNA is TGCGCCAGCAGCTTGGCGGCAGGAATCTATGGCTACACCTTC.

As regards this clonotype: A much more abundant neighbour one base away suggests this may be a read error. This sequence joins TRBV5-1 and TRBJ2-5, with 9 bases that match TRBD2. With V trimmed by 1 base and J by 11 bases, 12 bases remained unmatched. The CDR3 length is 15 residues. The germline V gene encodes CDR1 SGHRS and CDR2 YFSETQ. CDR3 nucleotide sequence: TGCGCCAGCAGCTTGACCGCGGGAGGGAACAATGAGCAGTACTTC. Protein: CASSLTAGGNNEQYF.

The V and J genes are TRBV21-1 and TRBJ2-4; the listed D gene, TRBD2, was not tested against the DNA. TRBV21-1 has pseudogene status. CDR3 size: 16 residues. CDR3 amino acids: CASSKQARAVYNEQYF. The DNA for the CDR3 is TGTGCCAGCAGCAAGCAAGCTAGAGCCGTCTACAATGAGCAGTACTTC.

This clonotype was counted a few times. The V call is TRBV20-1, the J call TRBJ2-7; D is perhaps TRBD1 (6 bases). There are 14 residues in the CDR3. V was cut by 6 bases and J by 2 bases, with 17 bases left in between. Germline V lookup: CDR1 DFQATT, CDR2 SNEGSKA (reference sequence). Here the CDR3 DNA reads TGCAGTGCCGATCCCGGGACATCCACCTACGAGCAGTACTTC. Its translation: CSADPGTSTYEQYF.

This clonotype was counted between two and nine times. The chain recombines TRBV20-1 with TRBJ2-3, with 12 bases matching TRBD2. After removal of 0 bases from V and 6 bases from J, the junction contained 4 bases not matched to a gene. The CDR3 spans 15 residues. Germline-derived CDR1 and CDR2 are DFQATT and SNEGSKA (reference sequence). The CDR3 spells CSARDSLAGGDTQYF. The CDR3 DNA sequence: TGCAGTGCTAGAGATTCGCTAGCGGGGGGGGATACGCAGTATTTT.

This chain connects TRBV21-1 to TRBJ1-5; the table's D call, TRBD1, was not checked against the DNA. TRBV21-1 is a pseudogene locus. The CDR3 totals 16 residues. CDR3 protein: CASSKGVHRGSPPQHF. The CDR3 DNA follows: TGTGCCAGCAGCAAAGGGGTCCACAGGGGATCGCCGCCCCAGCATTTT.

The V call is TRBV12-3 or TRBV12-4, the J call TRBJ2-2; 10 bases match TRBD1. Unmatched junction bases numbered 2, after V lost 3 bases and J lost 4 bases. The CDR3 loop spans 15 amino acids. CDR3: CASSFWTGGTGELFF. The CDR3 DNA reads TGTGCCAGCAGTTTCTGGACAGGGGGCACCGGGGAGCTGTTTTTT.

This chain uses TRBV7-9 with TRBJ2-1, with D unresolved. The CDR3 has 14 residues. Per germline, CDR1 SEHNR and CDR2 FQNEAQ (reference sequence). V lost 0 bases, J lost 6 bases, and 9 bases lay in between. CDR3 sequence reads: CASSLAPSPNEQFF. The CDR3, as DNA: TGTGCCAGCAGCTTAGCGCCGTCTCCCAATGAGCAGTTCTTC.

This clonotype has a handful of counts. Here the CDR3 DNA reads TGTGCCAGCAGCAAAGTTGGCACCCCAAGAGGGGAAAAACTGTTTTTT. This gives the protein CASSKVGTPRGEKLFF. The J gene is TRBJ1-4, the V gene TRBV21-1; the table's D gene call, TRBD1, was not cross checked with the DNA. TRBV21-1 corresponds to a pseudogene. The CDR3 sequence is 16 residues long.

The V call is TRBV28, the J call TRBJ1-2; maybe TRBD1 (5 bases). The CDR3 is made up of 15 amino acids. V was shortened by 10 bases and J by 3 bases, with 21 bases between the two germline ends. CDR1 MDHEN and CDR2 SYDVKM come from the germline V gene. The CDR3 sequence is CAIQGLRGGDYGYTF. The CDR3 DNA reads TGTGCCATCCAAGGCCTGCGGGGGGGGGACTATGGCTACACCTTC.

This clonotype was observed a handful of times. This sequence joins TRBV5-1 and TRBJ2-4; 9 bases align to TRBD1. Per the germline V gene, CDR1 is SGHRS and CDR2 is YFSETQ. V dropped 0 bases and J dropped 0; count of bases not matched to a gene: 4. The CDR3 spans 17 residues. The CDR3 protein is CASSLDRGLGAKNIQYF. CDR3 bases: TGCGCCAGCAGCTTGGACAGGGGGCTGGGAGCCAAAAACATTCAGTACTTC.